This TCR beta chain is drawn from a study of T cell responses to AZD1222 COVID-19 vaccine. Study information: Samples with a second dose at about 4 or about 12 weeks were pooled together.

V was cut by 0 bases and J by 2 bases, with 18 bases left in between. The CDR3 sequence is 18 residues long. Germline lookup yields CDR1 LGHNA and CDR2 YNFKEQ. This clone was seen once. Its antigen is currently unknown. TCRdb's copy holds only in-frame clones and misses some; the assay was immunoSEQ multiplex PCR. The repertoire holds 140,000 to 150,000 clones, with about nine tenths as singletons. General observations from the study: Close to half of spike-specific TCRs reportedly recognize unmutated variant regions. Dominant at 160-218 and 743-854, vaccine-associated CD4 TCRs also spanned spike.

The chain links TRBV4-2 to TRBJ2-3; D may be TRBD2 (6 bases). The input for sequencing was peripheral blood, taken on day 0 of AZD1222 vaccination. This clonotype was sampled from an adult in good health. The CDR3 spells CASSQDSGGLLFTDTQYF. Here the CDR3 DNA reads TGTGCCAGCAGCCAAGATAGTGGAGGGCTCTTATTCACAGATACGCAGTATTTT.